This TCR beta chain was captured in a study of T cell responses to AZD1222 COVID-19 vaccine. Overall study results and limits: Repertoires were obtained only post-peak T cell response. Among the donors, most were white British and more were female, and clonal diversity was possibly underestimated. Vaccine-associated CD4 TCRs ranged over spike, dominating at 160-218 and 743-854.

This clone was counted a single time. Its target is not known. Its ends do not fully match the called genes, so a read error is possible. This CDR3 contains 14 residues. CDR1 and CDR2 from the germline V gene are SEHNR and FQNEAQ (reference sequence). The assay was immunoSEQ multiplex PCR, and TCRdb's table has in-frame clones only and misses some. The sample carries about 96,000 clones, 85% to 90% recorded once. This sample comprised peripheral blood, obtained on day 0 of AZD1222 vaccination. The chain has TRBV7-9 and TRBJ2-7; TRBD1 is a possible D gene (5 bases). The receptor comes from an adult in good health. The CDR3 loop is CASSLGQGSHEPYF. In DNA, the CDR3 is TGTGCCAGCAGCTTAGGGCAGGGTTCCCACGAGCCGTACTTC.